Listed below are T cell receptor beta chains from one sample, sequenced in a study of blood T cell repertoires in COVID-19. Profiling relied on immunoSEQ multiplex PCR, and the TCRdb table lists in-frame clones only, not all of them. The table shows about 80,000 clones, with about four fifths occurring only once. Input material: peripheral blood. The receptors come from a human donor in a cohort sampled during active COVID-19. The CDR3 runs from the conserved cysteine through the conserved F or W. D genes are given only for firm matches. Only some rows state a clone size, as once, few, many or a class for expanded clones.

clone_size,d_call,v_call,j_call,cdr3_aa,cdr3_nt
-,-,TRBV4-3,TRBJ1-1,CASSQELAGLGDTEAFF,TGCGCCAGCAGCCAAGAACTAGCCGGGTTGGGGGACACTGAAGCTTTCTTT
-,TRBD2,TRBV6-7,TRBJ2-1,CATRLRGSGRLGNEQFF,TGTGCCACCCGGCTGAGGGGCAGCGGGAGGTTAGGCAATGAGCAGTTCTTC
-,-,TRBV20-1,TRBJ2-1,CIVPGGDEQFF,TGCATCGTCCCCGGGGGAGATGAGCAGTTCTTC
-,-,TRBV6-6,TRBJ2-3,CASSLGLFKQYF,TGTGCCAGCAGTTTGGGACTCTTTAAGCAGTATTTT
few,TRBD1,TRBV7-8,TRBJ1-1,CASSPRDSGQGFLNTEAFF,TGTGCCAGCAGCCCACGAGATAGTGGACAGGGATTTTTGAACACTGAAGCTTTCTTT
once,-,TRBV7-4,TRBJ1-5,CASSPRQDNNQPQHF,TGTGCCAGCAGCCCCCGACAGGATAACAATCAGCCCCAGCATTTT
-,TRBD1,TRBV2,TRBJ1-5,CASSFQGGEAGNQPQHF,TGTGCCAGCAGTTTCCAGGGGGGAGAGGCTGGCAATCAGCCCCAGCATTTT
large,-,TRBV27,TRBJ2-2,CASRITTLEAGELFF,TGTGCCAGCAGGATAACAACTTTAGAGGCCGGGGAGCTGTTTTTT
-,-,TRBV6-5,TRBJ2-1,CASSTAPYNEQFF,TGTGCCAGCAGTACAGCACCGTACAATGAGCAGTTCTTC
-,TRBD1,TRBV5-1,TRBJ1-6,CASSLAPTGLNSPLHF,TGCGCCAGCAGCTTAGCGCCGACAGGGTTGAATTCACCCCTCCACTTT
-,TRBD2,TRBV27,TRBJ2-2,CASSLLAGGGNTGELFF,TGTGCCAGCAGTTTATTAGCGGGAGGGGGGAACACCGGGGAGCTGTTTTTT
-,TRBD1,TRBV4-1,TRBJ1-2,CASTSTMTGGDYGYTF,TGCGCCAGCACCTCAACTATGACAGGGGGCGACTATGGCTACACCTTC
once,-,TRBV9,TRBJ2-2,CASSVATDSVELFF,TGTGCCAGCAGCGTAGCTACAGATTCCGTGGAGCTGTTTTTT
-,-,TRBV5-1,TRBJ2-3,CASSWAGTTDTQYF,TGCGCCAGCAGCTGGGCCGGCACCACAGATACGCAGTATTTT
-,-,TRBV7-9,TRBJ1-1,CASSPSGEQVTEAFF,TGTGCCAGCAGCCCATCGGGGGAGCAGGTCACTGAAGCTTTCTTT
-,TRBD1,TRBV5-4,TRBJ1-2,CASSDGQGGDYGYTF,TGTGCCAGCAGCGATGGACAGGGCGGTGACTATGGCTACACCTTC
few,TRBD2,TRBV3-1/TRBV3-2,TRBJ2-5,CASSHAFGRLQETQYF,TGTGCCAGCAGCCATGCTTTCGGGAGGTTACAAGAGACCCAGTACTTC
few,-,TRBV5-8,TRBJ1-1,CASSLAGQNTEAFF,TGTGCCAGCAGCTTGGCCGGACAGAACACTGAAGCTTTCTTT
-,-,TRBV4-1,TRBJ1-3,CASSPPGDAPISSGNTIYF,TGCGCCAGCAGCCCACCAGGGGACGCTCCAATTTCCTCTGGAAACACCATATATTTT
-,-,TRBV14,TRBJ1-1,CASSQEGRGASEAFF,TGTGCCAGCAGCCAAGAAGGCAGGGGTGCTTCTGAAGCTTTCTTT
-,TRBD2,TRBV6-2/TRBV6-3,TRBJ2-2,CASSFSGGSGELFF,TGTGCCAGCAGTTTTAGCGGGGGCTCAGGGGAGCTGTTTTTT
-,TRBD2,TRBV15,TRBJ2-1,CATSRAGLADYNEQFF,TGTGCCACCAGCAGAGCGGGGCTAGCGGATTACAATGAGCAGTTCTTC
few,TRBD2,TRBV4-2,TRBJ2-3,CASSQEAGLAGDTDTQYF,TGTGCCAGCAGCCAAGAGGCGGGACTAGCGGGGGACACAGATACGCAGTATTTT
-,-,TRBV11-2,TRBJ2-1,CASSFRGLGNEQFF,TGTGCCAGCAGCTTCAGGGGTCTGGGGAATGAGCAGTTCTTC
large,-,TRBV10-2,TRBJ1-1,CASSETGSFGAFF,TGCGCCAGCAGTGAAACGGGGAGCTTCGGAGCTTTCTTT
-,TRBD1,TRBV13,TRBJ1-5,CASSLGTGNQPQHF,TGTGCCAGCAGCTTAGGGACAGGGAATCAGCCCCAGCATTTT
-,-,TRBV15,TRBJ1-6,CATSRDREGSPLHF,TGTGCCACCAGCAGAGACAGGGAAGGATCACCCCTCCACTTT
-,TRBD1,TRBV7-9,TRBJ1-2,CASSPHHRDRVYGYTF,TGTGCCAGCAGCCCCCACCACCGGGACAGAGTCTATGGCTACACCTTC
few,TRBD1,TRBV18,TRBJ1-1,CASSPSGTGTEAFF,TGTGCCAGCTCACCTTCCGGGACAGGCACTGAAGCTTTCTTT
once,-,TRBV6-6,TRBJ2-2,CASSPRAANTGELFF,TGTGCCAGCAGCCCGCGGGCCGCGAACACCGGGGAGCTGTTTTTT
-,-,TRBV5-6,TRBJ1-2,CASSWRASDYTF,TGTGCCAGCAGCTGGAGAGCGTCGGACTACACCTTC
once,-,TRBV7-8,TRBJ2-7,CASSFSKEEQYF,TGTGCCAGCAGCTTTTCAAAAGAGGAGCAGTACTTC
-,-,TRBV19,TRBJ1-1,CASSMRRVNTEAFF,TGTGCCAGTAGTATGAGGAGAGTGAACACTGAAGCTTTCTTT